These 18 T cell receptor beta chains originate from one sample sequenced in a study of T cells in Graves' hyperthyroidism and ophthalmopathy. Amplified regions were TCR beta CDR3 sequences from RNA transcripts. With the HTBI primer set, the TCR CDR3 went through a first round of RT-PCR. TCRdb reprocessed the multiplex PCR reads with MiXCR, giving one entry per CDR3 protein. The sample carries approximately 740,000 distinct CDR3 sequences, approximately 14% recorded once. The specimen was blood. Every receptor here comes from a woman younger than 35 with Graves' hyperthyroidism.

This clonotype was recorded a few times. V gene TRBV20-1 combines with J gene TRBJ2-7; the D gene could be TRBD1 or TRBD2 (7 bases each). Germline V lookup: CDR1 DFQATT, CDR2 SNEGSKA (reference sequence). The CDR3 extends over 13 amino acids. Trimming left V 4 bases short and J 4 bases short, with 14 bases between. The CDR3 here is CSATGGGLYEQYF. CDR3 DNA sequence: TGCAGTGCTACAGGGGGGGGGCTGTACGAGCAGTACTTC.

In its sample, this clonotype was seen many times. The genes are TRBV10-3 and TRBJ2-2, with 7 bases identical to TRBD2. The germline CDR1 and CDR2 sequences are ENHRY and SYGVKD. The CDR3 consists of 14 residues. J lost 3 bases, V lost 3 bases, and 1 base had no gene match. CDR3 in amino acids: CAISDAGDTGELFF. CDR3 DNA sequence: TGTGCCATCAGTGACGCGGGGGACACCGGGGAGCTGTTTTTT.

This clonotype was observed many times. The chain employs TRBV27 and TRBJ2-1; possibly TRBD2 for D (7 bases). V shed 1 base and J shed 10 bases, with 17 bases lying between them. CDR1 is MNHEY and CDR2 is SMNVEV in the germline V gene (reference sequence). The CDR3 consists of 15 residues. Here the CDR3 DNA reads TGTGCCAGCAGTTTATGGCCGGGACTAAGGGGGGAGCAGTTCTTC. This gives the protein CASSLWPGLRGEQFF.

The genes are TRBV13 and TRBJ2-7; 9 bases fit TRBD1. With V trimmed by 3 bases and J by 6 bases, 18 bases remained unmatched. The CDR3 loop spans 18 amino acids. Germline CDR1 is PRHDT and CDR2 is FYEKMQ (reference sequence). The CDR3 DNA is TGTGCCAGCAGCTTGCATGTATATAGTCGGACAGGGGATTTCGAGCAGTACTTC. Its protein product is CASSLHVYSRTGDFEQYF.

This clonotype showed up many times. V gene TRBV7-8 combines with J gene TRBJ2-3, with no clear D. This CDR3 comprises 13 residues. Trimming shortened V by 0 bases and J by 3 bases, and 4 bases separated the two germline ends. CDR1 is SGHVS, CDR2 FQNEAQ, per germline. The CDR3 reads CASSLADTDTQYF. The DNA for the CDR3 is TGTGCCAGCAGCTTAGCGGATACAGATACGCAGTATTTT.

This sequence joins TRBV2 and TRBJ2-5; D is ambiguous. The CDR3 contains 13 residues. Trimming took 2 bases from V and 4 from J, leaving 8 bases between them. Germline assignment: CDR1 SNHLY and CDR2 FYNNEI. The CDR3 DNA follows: TGTGCCAGCAGTGAAAGGGCCGGAGAGACCCAGTACTTC. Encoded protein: CASSERAGETQYF.

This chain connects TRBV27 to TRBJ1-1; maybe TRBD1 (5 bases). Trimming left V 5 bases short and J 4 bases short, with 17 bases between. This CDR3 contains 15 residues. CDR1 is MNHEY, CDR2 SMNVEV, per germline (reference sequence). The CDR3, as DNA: TGTGCCAGCAGTGACCGGGACGGGGGTGGCACTGAAGCTTTCTTT. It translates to CASSDRDGGGTEAFF.

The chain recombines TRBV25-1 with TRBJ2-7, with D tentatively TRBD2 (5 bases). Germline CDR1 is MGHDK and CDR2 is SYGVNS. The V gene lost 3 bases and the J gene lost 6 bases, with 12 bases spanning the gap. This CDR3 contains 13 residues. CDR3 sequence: CASSDPPGIEQYF. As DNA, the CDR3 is TGTGCCAGCAGTGACCCCCCGGGGATCGAGCAGTACTTC.

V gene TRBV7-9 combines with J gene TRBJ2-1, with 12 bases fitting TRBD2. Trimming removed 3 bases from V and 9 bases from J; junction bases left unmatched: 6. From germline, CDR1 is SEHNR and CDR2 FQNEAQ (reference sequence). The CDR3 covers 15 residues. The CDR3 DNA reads TGTGCCAGCAGCTTCAGACTAGCGGGAGCCGCTGAGCAGTTCTTC. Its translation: CASSFRLAGAAEQFF.

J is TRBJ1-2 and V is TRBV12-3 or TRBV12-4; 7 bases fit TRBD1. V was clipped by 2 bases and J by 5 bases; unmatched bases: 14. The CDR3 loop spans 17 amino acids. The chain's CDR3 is CASSLRGIYRGFYGYTF. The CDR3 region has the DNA TGTGCCAGCAGTTTAAGGGGTATCTACAGGGGCTTTTATGGCTACACCTTC.

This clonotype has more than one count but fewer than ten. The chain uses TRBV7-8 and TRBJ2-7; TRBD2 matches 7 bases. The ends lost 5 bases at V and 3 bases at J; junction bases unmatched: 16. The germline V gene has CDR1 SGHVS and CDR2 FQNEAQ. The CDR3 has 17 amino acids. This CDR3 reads CASSISPSLADLYEQYF. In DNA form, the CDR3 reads TGTGCCAGCAGCATATCCCCATCCCTAGCGGACCTCTACGAGCAGTACTTC.

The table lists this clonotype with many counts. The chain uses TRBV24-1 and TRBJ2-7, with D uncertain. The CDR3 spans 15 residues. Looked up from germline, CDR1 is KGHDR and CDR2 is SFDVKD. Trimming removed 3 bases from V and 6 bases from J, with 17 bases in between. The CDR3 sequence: CATSDSGGIGREQYF. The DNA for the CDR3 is TGTGCCACCAGTGATAGTGGTGGTATAGGGCGCGAGCAGTACTTC.

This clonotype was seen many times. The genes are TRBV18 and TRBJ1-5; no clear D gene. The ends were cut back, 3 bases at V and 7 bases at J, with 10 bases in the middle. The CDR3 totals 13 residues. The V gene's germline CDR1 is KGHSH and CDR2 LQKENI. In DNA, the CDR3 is TGTGCCAGCTCACCGACGGTGGGCCAGCCCCAGCATTTT. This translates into CASSPTVGQPQHF.

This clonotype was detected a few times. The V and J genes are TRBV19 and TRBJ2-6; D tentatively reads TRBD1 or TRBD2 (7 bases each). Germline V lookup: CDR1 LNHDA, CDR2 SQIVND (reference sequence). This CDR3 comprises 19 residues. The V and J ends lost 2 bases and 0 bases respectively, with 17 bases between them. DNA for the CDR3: TGTGCCAGTAGTATAATGGGGGGGACAGCCCTCTCTGGGGCCAACGTCCTGACTTTC. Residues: CASSIMGGTALSGANVLTF.

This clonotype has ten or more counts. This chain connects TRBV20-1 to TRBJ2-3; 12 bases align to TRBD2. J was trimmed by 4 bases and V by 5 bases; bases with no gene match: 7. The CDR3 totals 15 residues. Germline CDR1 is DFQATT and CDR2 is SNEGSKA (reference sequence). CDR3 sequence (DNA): TGCAGTGCTTCGCTAGCGGGAGGGCTCTCAGATACGCAGTATTTT. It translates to CSASLAGGLSDTQYF.

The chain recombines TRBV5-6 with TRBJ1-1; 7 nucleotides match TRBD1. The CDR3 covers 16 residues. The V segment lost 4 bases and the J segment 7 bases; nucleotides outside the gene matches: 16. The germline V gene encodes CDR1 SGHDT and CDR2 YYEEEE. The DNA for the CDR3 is TGTGCCAGCAGCCTCCCAAGGACAGGATTCGCCTTTGAAGCTTTCTTT. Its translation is CASSLPRTGFAFEAFF. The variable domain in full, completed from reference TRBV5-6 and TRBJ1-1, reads DAGVTQSPTHLIKTRGQQVTLRCSPKSGHDTVSWYQQALGQGPQFIFQYYEEEERQRGNFPDRFSGHQFPNYSSELNVNALLLGDSALYLCASSLPRTGFAFEAFFGQGTRLTVV.

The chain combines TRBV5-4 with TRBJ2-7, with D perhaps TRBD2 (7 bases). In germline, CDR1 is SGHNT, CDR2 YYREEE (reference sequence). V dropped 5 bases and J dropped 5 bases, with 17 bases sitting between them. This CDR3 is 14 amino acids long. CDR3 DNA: TGTGCCAGCAGGAGAGTCGGGGGGCTCAACGAGCAGTACTTC. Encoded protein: CASRRVGGLNEQYF.

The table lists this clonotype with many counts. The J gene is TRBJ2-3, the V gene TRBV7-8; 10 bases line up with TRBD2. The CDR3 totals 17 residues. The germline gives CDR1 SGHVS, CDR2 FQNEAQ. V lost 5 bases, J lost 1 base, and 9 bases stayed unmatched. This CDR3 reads CASSLPGLAGGTDTQYF. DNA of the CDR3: TGTGCCAGCAGCCTCCCCGGCCTAGCGGGAGGCACAGATACGCAGTATTTT.